This is a list of T cell receptor beta chains from one sample in a study of vaccination and CD4 T cells after COVID-19. TCRdb itself ran the PCR reads through MiXCR, one entry per CDR3 protein. Of roughly 9,100 distinct CDR3 sequences listed, around 30% were seen once; the top ten hold more than 6.5%. The antigens for these receptors are not known. The sequencing input was CD4+ T cells from blood, cultured in vitro. The receptor set was obtained from a human donor in good health. The CDR3 runs from the conserved cysteine through the conserved F or W. Fields, in order: V gene, D gene, clone size, CDR3 length, J gene, CDR3 DNA, CDR3 protein. The D gene is left open where the match is weak. Clone size, where shown, is once, few, many, or a class for clones that have expanded.

v_call: TRBV21-1
d_call: -
clone_size: -
cdr3_length: 13
j_call: TRBJ1-1
cdr3_nt: TGTGCCAGCAGCAAACAGGTGAACACTGAAGCTTTCTTT
cdr3_aa: CASSKQVNTEAFF

v_call: TRBV28
d_call: TRBD1
clone_size: -
cdr3_length: 15
j_call: TRBJ2-7
cdr3_nt: TGTGCCAGCAGTATACCGGGACAGGGGGCGCGGGAGCAGTACTTC
cdr3_aa: CASSIPGQGAREQYF

v_call: TRBV6-2/TRBV6-3
d_call: -
clone_size: -
cdr3_length: 12
j_call: TRBJ2-7
cdr3_nt: TGTGCCAGCAGTCCGGGCGTAGGCGAGCAGTACTTC
cdr3_aa: CASSPGVGEQYF

v_call: TRBV20-1
d_call: TRBD1
clone_size: -
cdr3_length: 15
j_call: TRBJ2-7
cdr3_nt: TGCAGTGCTAGAGGTGAGGGACAGGGGGACTACGAGCAATACTTC
cdr3_aa: CSARGEGQGDYEQYF

v_call: TRBV7-2
d_call: -
clone_size: -
cdr3_length: 14
j_call: TRBJ1-2
cdr3_nt: TGTGCCAGCAGCTTAGGCCGGACAGCCTATGGCTACACCTTC
cdr3_aa: CASSLGRTAYGYTF

v_call: TRBV7-9
d_call: TRBD2
clone_size: -
cdr3_length: 18
j_call: TRBJ2-2
cdr3_nt: TGTGCCAACAGCTTAGTTGCACTAGCGGTGGCGGGCACCGGGGAGCTGTTTTTT
cdr3_aa: CANSLVALAVAGTGELFF

v_call: TRBV29-1
d_call: TRBD1
clone_size: -
cdr3_length: 14
j_call: TRBJ2-5
cdr3_nt: TGCAGCGTTTTGGGACAGGACGGCCGAGAGACCCAGTACTTC
cdr3_aa: CSVLGQDGRETQYF

v_call: TRBV28
d_call: TRBD2
clone_size: -
cdr3_length: 14
j_call: TRBJ2-7
cdr3_nt: TGTGCCAGCAGTTTAGGGGGACTAGCGCACGAGCAGTACTTC
cdr3_aa: CASSLGGLAHEQYF

v_call: TRBV29-1
d_call: -
clone_size: -
cdr3_length: 14
j_call: TRBJ2-1
cdr3_nt: TGCAGCGTTGAAGTTGCGGACTCCTACAATGAGCAGTTCTTC
cdr3_aa: CSVEVADSYNEQFF

v_call: TRBV19
d_call: TRBD1
clone_size: few
cdr3_length: 14
j_call: TRBJ1-2
cdr3_nt: TGTGCCAGTAGGGGTAACACAGGGGGCGATGGCTACACCTTC
cdr3_aa: CASRGNTGGDGYTF

v_call: TRBV19
d_call: -
clone_size: -
cdr3_length: 16
j_call: TRBJ1-1
cdr3_nt: TGTGCCAGTAGTATTGGGGCCAGTGGTAGAGGCACTGAAGCTTTCTTT
cdr3_aa: CASSIGASGRGTEAFF

v_call: TRBV7-8
d_call: -
clone_size: medium-sized
cdr3_length: 14
j_call: TRBJ2-5
cdr3_nt: TGTGCCAGCAGCTTCGGCCGAATTGGGGAGACCCAGTACTTC
cdr3_aa: CASSFGRIGETQYF

v_call: TRBV6-1
d_call: -
clone_size: few
cdr3_length: 16
j_call: TRBJ1-2
cdr3_nt: TGTGCCAGCAGTCCTAAGACAGTCATTTCAAACTATGGCTACACCTTC
cdr3_aa: CASSPKTVISNYGYTF

v_call: TRBV12-3/TRBV12-4
d_call: -
clone_size: -
cdr3_length: 13
j_call: TRBJ1-5
cdr3_nt: TGTGCCAGCAGTTTCCAGGGTTATCAGCCCCAGCATTTT
cdr3_aa: CASSFQGYQPQHF

v_call: TRBV19
d_call: -
clone_size: few
cdr3_length: 13
j_call: TRBJ1-5
cdr3_nt: TGTGCCAGTAGTATAGCTCCAGCCCAGCCCCAGCATTTT
cdr3_aa: CASSIAPAQPQHF

v_call: TRBV27
d_call: TRBD1
clone_size: -
cdr3_length: 15
j_call: TRBJ1-5
cdr3_nt: TGTGCCAGCAGTCCGGACAGGGGACGCAATCAGCCCCAGCATTTT
cdr3_aa: CASSPDRGRNQPQHF

v_call: TRBV20-1
d_call: -
clone_size: -
cdr3_length: 14
j_call: TRBJ1-1
cdr3_nt: TGCAGTGCTACCCGAGGACCGATGCTGACTGAAGCTTTCTTT
cdr3_aa: CSATRGPMLTEAFF

v_call: TRBV25-1
d_call: -
clone_size: -
cdr3_length: 15
j_call: TRBJ2-7
cdr3_nt: TGTGCCAGCAGGGGATCCGGGACACCCGACTACGAGCAGTACTTC
cdr3_aa: CASRGSGTPDYEQYF

v_call: TRBV7-9
d_call: -
clone_size: few
cdr3_length: 19
j_call: TRBJ2-7
cdr3_nt: TGTGCCAGCAGCTTTTCGCCCCTCTCTAGCGTACAATTGTCCTACGAGCAGTACTTC
cdr3_aa: CASSFSPLSSVQLSYEQYF

v_call: TRBV20-1
d_call: TRBD1
clone_size: -
cdr3_length: 15
j_call: TRBJ2-7
cdr3_nt: TGCAGTGCTAGAGACCAGACAGGGGCGATATGGGAGCAGTACTTC
cdr3_aa: CSARDQTGAIWEQYF

v_call: TRBV20-1
d_call: -
clone_size: -
cdr3_length: 15
j_call: TRBJ2-1
cdr3_nt: TGCAGTGCCCCCCCCCGGGCGGGATCATACAATGAGCAGTTCTTC
cdr3_aa: CSAPPRAGSYNEQFF

v_call: TRBV20-1
d_call: -
clone_size: -
cdr3_length: 13
j_call: TRBJ1-1
cdr3_nt: TGCAGTGCTCCGGGTGTGGGATATACTGAAGCTTTCTTT
cdr3_aa: CSAPGVGYTEAFF

v_call: TRBV7-2
d_call: -
clone_size: once
cdr3_length: 15
j_call: TRBJ2-2
cdr3_nt: TGTGCCAGCAGCTTAGTATCTAGAGACACCGGGGAGCTGTTTTTT
cdr3_aa: CASSLVSRDTGELFF

v_call: TRBV6-1
d_call: -
clone_size: -
cdr3_length: 15
j_call: TRBJ2-6
cdr3_nt: TGTGCCAGCGCGGAGGGAGGAGGTGGGGCCAACGTCCTGACTTTC
cdr3_aa: CASAEGGGGANVLTF

v_call: TRBV20-1
d_call: -
clone_size: few
cdr3_length: 13
j_call: TRBJ2-5
cdr3_nt: TGCAGTGCCAGCCGCGGGATGCAAGAGACCCAGTACTTC
cdr3_aa: CSASRGMQETQYF

v_call: TRBV19
d_call: -
clone_size: -
cdr3_length: 13
j_call: TRBJ1-2
cdr3_nt: TGTGCCAGTACCGCGGACAGTAACTATGGCTACACCTTC
cdr3_aa: CASTADSNYGYTF

v_call: TRBV25-1
d_call: -
clone_size: few
cdr3_length: 9
j_call: TRBJ1-5
cdr3_nt: TGTGCCAGCGGACAGCCCCAGCATTTT
cdr3_aa: CASGQPQHF

v_call: TRBV6-2/TRBV6-3
d_call: TRBD1
clone_size: -
cdr3_length: 13
j_call: TRBJ1-1
cdr3_nt: TGTGCCAGCAGTATGGACAGGGGCACTGAAGCTTTCTTT
cdr3_aa: CASSMDRGTEAFF

v_call: TRBV10-3
d_call: TRBD2
clone_size: few
cdr3_length: 16
j_call: TRBJ2-5
cdr3_nt: TGTGCCATCAGGCCGGGACTAGCGGGATATGACGAGACCCAGTACTTC
cdr3_aa: CAIRPGLAGYDETQYF

v_call: TRBV20-1
d_call: TRBD1
clone_size: medium-sized
cdr3_length: 17
j_call: TRBJ1-5
cdr3_nt: TGCAGTGCTAGAGAGGGACAGGGTTGGCGGGGCAATCAGCCCCAGCATTTT
cdr3_aa: CSAREGQGWRGNQPQHF

v_call: TRBV6-2/TRBV6-3
d_call: TRBD2
clone_size: -
cdr3_length: 18
j_call: TRBJ2-1
cdr3_nt: TGTGCCAGCAGCCAGGGACTAGCGGGTGCAGGGTCCTACAATGAGCAGTTCTTC
cdr3_aa: CASSQGLAGAGSYNEQFF

v_call: TRBV28
d_call: -
clone_size: -
cdr3_length: 13
j_call: TRBJ2-7
cdr3_nt: TGTGCCAGCAGTTTCCCAGGGATATACGAGCAGTACTTC
cdr3_aa: CASSFPGIYEQYF

v_call: TRBV7-8
d_call: -
clone_size: -
cdr3_length: 15
j_call: TRBJ1-1
cdr3_nt: TGTGCCAGCAGCCTTCTGGGGGGGCCGAACACTGAAGCTTTCTTT
cdr3_aa: CASSLLGGPNTEAFF

v_call: TRBV11-1
d_call: TRBD1
clone_size: -
cdr3_length: 13
j_call: TRBJ2-1
cdr3_nt: TGTGCCAGCAGCTACGACAGGGCTAATGAGCAGTTCTTC
cdr3_aa: CASSYDRANEQFF

v_call: TRBV7-9
d_call: TRBD2
clone_size: few
cdr3_length: 18
j_call: TRBJ2-7
cdr3_nt: TGTGCCAGCAGCTTATTGCCTAGCGGGAGTTTGAGCTCCTACGAGCAGTACTTC
cdr3_aa: CASSLLPSGSLSSYEQYF

v_call: TRBV6-1
d_call: TRBD2
clone_size: few
cdr3_length: 14
j_call: TRBJ2-5
cdr3_nt: TGTGCCAGCAGTGAAGGGACTAGCGAAGAGACCCAGTACTTC
cdr3_aa: CASSEGTSEETQYF

v_call: TRBV24-1
d_call: -
clone_size: -
cdr3_length: 13
j_call: TRBJ2-2
cdr3_nt: TGTGCCACCAGTGCCGAGAACACCGGGGAGCTGTTTTTT
cdr3_aa: CATSAENTGELFF

v_call: TRBV6-2/TRBV6-3
d_call: TRBD2
clone_size: -
cdr3_length: 20
j_call: TRBJ2-7
cdr3_nt: TGTGCCAGCAGTTACCCATTAGGGACTAGCGGGAGGACTAATCGCTACGAGCAGTACTTC
cdr3_aa: CASSYPLGTSGRTNRYEQYF

v_call: TRBV20-1
d_call: TRBD2
clone_size: -
cdr3_length: 19
j_call: TRBJ2-1
cdr3_nt: TGCAGTGCTAGAGATCAGGCACATCTAGCGGGAGTATCCTACAATGAGCAGTTCTTC
cdr3_aa: CSARDQAHLAGVSYNEQFF

v_call: TRBV6-2/TRBV6-3
d_call: -
clone_size: few
cdr3_length: 11
j_call: TRBJ1-1
cdr3_nt: TGTGCCACCTCGCCTAGGACTGAAGCTTTCTTT
cdr3_aa: CATSPRTEAFF

v_call: TRBV15
d_call: TRBD1
clone_size: -
cdr3_length: 15
j_call: TRBJ2-5
cdr3_nt: TGTGCCACCAGCAGAGAACAGGGGTACCAAGAGACCCAGTACTTC
cdr3_aa: CATSREQGYQETQYF

v_call: TRBV20-1
d_call: TRBD1
clone_size: -
cdr3_length: 14
j_call: TRBJ2-7
cdr3_nt: TGCAGTGCTACCAGGACAGGGCTCTCCTACGAGCAGTACTTC
cdr3_aa: CSATRTGLSYEQYF

v_call: TRBV5-1
d_call: -
clone_size: -
cdr3_length: 13
j_call: TRBJ1-1
cdr3_nt: TGCGCCAGCAGCTTGGTTCGGAACACTGAAGCTTTCTTT
cdr3_aa: CASSLVRNTEAFF

v_call: TRBV5-8
d_call: -
clone_size: -
cdr3_length: 15
j_call: TRBJ2-5
cdr3_nt: TGTGCCAGCAGCTTGGGCAGGAGCTCCCAAGAGACCCAGTACTTC
cdr3_aa: CASSLGRSSQETQYF

v_call: TRBV19
d_call: -
clone_size: -
cdr3_length: 14
j_call: TRBJ2-1
cdr3_nt: TGTGCCACCAGTAGGGCCTCACGAGGCAATGAGCAGTTCTTC
cdr3_aa: CATSRASRGNEQFF

v_call: TRBV28
d_call: TRBD2
clone_size: few
cdr3_length: 14
j_call: TRBJ2-3
cdr3_nt: TGTGCCAGTAGTTCGGGAGGGCCCCCAGATACGCAGTATTTT
cdr3_aa: CASSSGGPPDTQYF

v_call: TRBV20-1
d_call: TRBD2
clone_size: few
cdr3_length: 16
j_call: TRBJ2-2
cdr3_nt: TGCAGTGCTACCTCTGGACTAGCGGGAAACACCGGGGAGCTGTTTTTT
cdr3_aa: CSATSGLAGNTGELFF

v_call: TRBV7-2
d_call: -
clone_size: -
cdr3_length: 14
j_call: TRBJ2-5
cdr3_nt: TGTGCCAGCAGCTTAGACGGGAGTTCAGAGACCCAGTACTTC
cdr3_aa: CASSLDGSSETQYF

v_call: TRBV24-1
d_call: TRBD2
clone_size: -
cdr3_length: 16
j_call: TRBJ2-1
cdr3_nt: TGTGCCACCAGTGACCCACTAGCGGAGCTTTACAATGAGCAGTTCTTC
cdr3_aa: CATSDPLAELYNEQFF